The 2 T cell receptor beta chains reported below all come from one sample, sequenced in a study of shared clonotypes between healthy human individuals. Method: immunoSEQ multiplex PCR; TCRdb's copy keeps in-frame clones and lacks some. Among some 2,000,000 clones listed, roughly 96% were seen once. The material sequenced was naive CD4+ T cells sorted from blood. Regarding subset: CD45RA+ positively selected. Receptors originate from a man aged 18 to 35 in good health.

As for this clone: Other DNA sequences in this specimen translate into the identical CDR3. V gene TRBV7-3 combines with J gene TRBJ1-5, with TRBD1 matching 7 bases. The junction had 3 bases not matched to a gene; V was cut back by 5 bases and J by 5 bases. This CDR3 spans 13 amino acids. The germline V gene encodes CDR1 SGHTA and CDR2 FQGTGA. CDR3 in amino acids: CASSRDRDQPQHF. In DNA form, the CDR3 reads TGTGCCAGCAGCCGGGACAGAGATCAGCCCCAGCATTTT.

V usage is TRBV7-3 and J usage is TRBJ1-1; D gene uncertain. The V and J ends lost 5 bases and 3 bases respectively, with 13 bases between them. This CDR3 is built from 14 residues. Germline V gene lookup returns CDR1 SGHTA and CDR2 FQGTGA. CDR3 coding DNA: TGTGCCAGCAGCCCGAACGCGGCGGACACTGAAGCTTTCTTT. Translating it yields CASSPNAADTEAFF.